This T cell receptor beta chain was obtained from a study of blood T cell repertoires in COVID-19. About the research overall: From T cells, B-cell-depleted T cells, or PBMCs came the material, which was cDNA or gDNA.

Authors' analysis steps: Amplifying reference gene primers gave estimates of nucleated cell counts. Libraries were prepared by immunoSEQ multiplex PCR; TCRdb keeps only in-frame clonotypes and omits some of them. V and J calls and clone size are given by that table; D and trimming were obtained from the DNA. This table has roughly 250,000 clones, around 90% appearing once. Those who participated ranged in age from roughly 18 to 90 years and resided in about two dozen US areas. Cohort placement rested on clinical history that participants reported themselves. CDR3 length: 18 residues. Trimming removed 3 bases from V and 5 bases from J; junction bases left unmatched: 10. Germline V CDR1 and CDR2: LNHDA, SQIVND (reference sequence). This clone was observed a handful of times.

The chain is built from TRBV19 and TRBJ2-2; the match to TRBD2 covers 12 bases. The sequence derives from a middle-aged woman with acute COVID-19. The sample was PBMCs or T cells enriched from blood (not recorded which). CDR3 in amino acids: CASSMIGLAGGKTGELFF. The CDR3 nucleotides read TGTGCCAGTAGTATGATAGGCCTAGCGGGGGGGAAGACCGGGGAGCTGTTTTTT.